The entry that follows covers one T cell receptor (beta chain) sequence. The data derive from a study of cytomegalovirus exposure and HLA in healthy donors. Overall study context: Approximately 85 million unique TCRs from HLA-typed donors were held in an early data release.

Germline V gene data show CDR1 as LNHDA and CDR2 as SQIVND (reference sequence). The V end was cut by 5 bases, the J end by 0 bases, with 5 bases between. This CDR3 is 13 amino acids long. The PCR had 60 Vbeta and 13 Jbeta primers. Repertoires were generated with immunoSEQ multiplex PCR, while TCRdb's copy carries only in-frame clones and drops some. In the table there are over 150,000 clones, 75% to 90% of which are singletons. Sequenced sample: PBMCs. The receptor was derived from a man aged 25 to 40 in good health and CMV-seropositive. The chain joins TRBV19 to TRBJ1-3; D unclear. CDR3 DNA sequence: TGTGCCAGTAGTCCTGTCTCTGGAAACACCATATATTTT. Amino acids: CASSPVSGNTIYF. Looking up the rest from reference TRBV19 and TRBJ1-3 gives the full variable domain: DGGITQSPKYLFRKEGQNVTLSCEQNLNHDAMYWYRQDPGQGLRLIYYSQIVNDFQKGDIAEGYSVSREKKESFPLTVTSAQKNPTAFYLCASSPVSGNTIYFGEGSWLTVV.